This T cell receptor (beta chain) was observed in a study of T cells in Graves' hyperthyroidism and ophthalmopathy. V was clipped by 6 bases and J by 8 bases, with 22 bases between them. The CDR3 runs to 15 residues. CDR1 is MNHNS and CDR2 is SASEGT in the germline V gene. TCR beta CDR3 regions were amplified from RNA transcripts. The HTBI set primed first-round TCR CDR3 RT-PCR. TCRdb ran MiXCR on the multiplex PCR reads and lists one entry per CDR3 protein. The repertoire holds hundreds of thousands of distinct CDR3 sequences, with 15% to 17% as singletons. The receptor's source is a woman between 18 and 30 years old with Graves' hyperthyroidism. This chain joins TRBV6-1 and TRBJ1-2; the D gene is possibly TRBD1 (6 bases). The sample taken for sequencing was blood. The CDR3 loop reads CASSRNSGGAVGYTF. CDR3 in DNA: TGTGCCAGCAGCCGTAATTCGGGGGGCGCGGTAGGCTACACCTTC.